Listed below are T cell receptor beta chains from one sample, sequenced in a study of neurological immune-mediated disorders. MiXCR was run by TCRdb on the 5' RACE reads, yielding one entry per CDR3 protein. Found here are roughly 32,000 distinct CDR3 sequences, roughly 15% of them singletons; the top ten hold more than 5%. Sequences were obtained from CD4+ T cells from blood. These receptors were obtained from a female donor with HTLV-1-associated myelopathy (HAM/TSP). CDR3s leave out the opening cysteine and the closing phenylalanine or tryptophan.

j_call,v_call,cdr3_aa
TRBJ2-2,TRBV20-1,SAEDRGGTGELF
TRBJ2-5,TRBV11-2,ASSLEGLAQETQY
TRBJ2-3,TRBV27,ASSLGATDTQY
TRBJ2-3,TRBV20-1,SATRRLVSPDTQY
TRBJ2-1,TRBV7-9,ASSLEGNEQF
TRBJ1-4,TRBV4-1,ASSPLKGEQAKEKLF
TRBJ2-7,TRBV10-3,AISERGAPYEQY
TRBJ1-1,TRBV5-1,ASSPAGAAEAF
TRBJ2-3,TRBV10-3,ATTLAGETDTQY
TRBJ2-7,TRBV28,ASSSSGAYEQY
TRBJ1-1,TRBV5-6,ASSWGLAPEAF
TRBJ2-7,TRBV14,ASSQVFHYEQY
TRBJ2-1,TRBV7-2,ASSPGGYPYNEQF
TRBJ2-1,TRBV5-1,ASSRGDDGNEQF
TRBJ2-3,TRBV12-3/TRBV12-4,ASTWGRGRVTDTQY
TRBJ2-2,TRBV7-2,ASSLAGGGGELF
TRBJ2-3,TRBV5-6,ASSLDSGSDTQY
TRBJ2-1,TRBV5-1,ASSPRLAENEQF
TRBJ2-3,TRBV5-1,ASSLGLAGSTDTQY
TRBJ2-7,TRBV4-2,ASSQDRGPYEQY
TRBJ1-3,TRBV10-2,ASSVARSGNTIY
TRBJ2-7,TRBV7-2,ASSPDRYEQY
TRBJ2-6,TRBV2,ASSETRNSGANVLT
TRBJ1-5,TRBV18,ASSPGGGNQPQH
TRBJ1-6,TRBV7-2,ASSLSVYSYNSPLH
TRBJ2-5,TRBV14,ASNPLGSGSETQY
TRBJ2-3,TRBV5-1,ASSLARGGAPDTQY
TRBJ2-3,TRBV4-2,ASSQNTLTGTFEDTQY
TRBJ1-1,TRBV14,ASSPLDNTEAF
TRBJ2-5,TRBV20-1,SALEGGNAETQY
TRBJ2-1,TRBV5-1,ASSLGTSGNNEQF
TRBJ1-3,TRBV20-1,SAEGQGNTIY
TRBJ1-6,TRBV7-2,ASSLTGRPHNSPLH
TRBJ2-1,TRBV7-3,ASSPSGTYNEQF
TRBJ2-3,TRBV6-1,ASTSGSLDTQY
TRBJ2-3,TRBV29-1,RVEQGEGSTDTQY
TRBJ2-7,TRBV6-1,ASSERQGAHYEQY
TRBJ2-3,TRBV18,ASSPQSPGQGTDTQY
TRBJ2-7,TRBV6-5,ASRVTRGEQY
TRBJ1-2,TRBV12-3/TRBV12-4,ASSFQGAAYGYT
.,TRBV7-2,ASSLGPAQQGGYT
TRBJ2-5,TRBV5-1,ASSLRQGQETQY
TRBJ2-3,TRBV7-2,ASTPGGTQY
TRBJ1-2,TRBV6-6,ASSYREYGYT
TRBJ2-6,TRBV12-5,ASVPGQGWAGANVLT
TRBJ2-2,TRBV20-1,SASTVGDTGELF
TRBJ2-1,TRBV19,ASSMGLAGGSYNEQF
TRBJ2-1,TRBV24-1,ATSDTRRADEQF
TRBJ1-5,TRBV20-1,SAIEGQGHQPQH
TRBJ1-1,TRBV6-5,ASSPSQATEAF
TRBJ2-7,TRBV20-1,SASSSYEQY
TRBJ1-5,TRBV12-3/TRBV12-4,ASSRGQGARPQH
TRBJ2-7,TRBV7-2,ASSLGLAEGRGEQY
TRBJ2-7,TRBV6-5,ASSNDGVSYEQY
TRBJ2-2,TRBV12-3/TRBV12-4,ASSSSRAGTGELF
TRBJ2-7,TRBV28,ASSLGPRPREQY
TRBJ2-1,TRBV11-3,ASSKGTGAYNEQF
TRBJ1-4,TRBV4-3,ASSQDHRDGEKLF
TRBJ2-1,TRBV29-1,SVRVYNEQF
TRBJ1-2,TRBV5-1,ASSRTGPDGYT